This entry lists 12 T cell receptor beta chains sequenced from one sample in a study of blood T cells in healthy people across ages. Then a second PCR, running roughly 6 to 12 cycles, was carried out with a sample-barcoded 5' primer and a J-beta primer mix. TCRdb re-called the 5' RACE reads through MiXCR, storing one row per CDR3 protein. The sample shows about 1.4 million distinct CDR3 sequences, 59% of them seen only once. The sequenced sample consisted of blood. Receptors were obtained from a man younger than 30 in good health.

The V and J genes are TRBV4-1 and TRBJ1-2; D is unresolved. CDR1 and CDR2 (germline): MGHRA, YSYEKL. Trimming removed 1 base from V and 4 bases from J, with 13 bases in between. The CDR3 is made up of 15 amino acids. The CDR3 is CASSQVVESPYGYTF. The DNA of the CDR3 is TGCGCCAGCAGCCAAGTAGTTGAGTCCCCCTATGGCTACACCTTC.

The chain is built from TRBV3-1 and TRBJ1-4; 10 nucleotides align to TRBD1. This CDR3 has 14 residues. Trimming removed 3 bases from V and 5 bases from J; junction bases left unmatched: 0. Germline loops: CDR1 LGHDT, CDR2 YNNKEL (reference sequence). In DNA, the CDR3 is TGTGCCAGCAGCCAGACAGGGGGCAATGAAAAACTGTTTTTT. Encoded protein: CASSQTGGNEKLFF.

This clonotype was observed a handful of times. The V call is TRBV6-4, the J call TRBJ2-3; TRBD2 matches 7 bases. This CDR3 has 15 amino acids. Germline CDR1 is MRHNA and CDR2 is SNTAGT. The J segment lost 6 bases and the V segment lost 3 bases, leaving 9 bases of the junction unmatched. CDR3 amino acids: CASSEQAGFGDTQYF. The CDR3 DNA reads as TGTGCCAGCAGTGAGCAAGCGGGATTTGGGGATACGCAGTATTTT.

The V call is TRBV20-1, the J call TRBJ1-2; D not certain. This CDR3 has 15 residues. Germline CDR1 reads DFQATT; CDR2 reads SNEGSKA (reference sequence). Trimming shortened V by 6 bases and J by 0 bases, and 17 bases separated the two germline ends. The CDR3 DNA follows: TGCAGTGCCCTGGGCGAGGCAAGAGCTAACTATGGCTACACCTTC. It translates to CSALGEARANYGYTF.

The V and J genes are TRBV11-2 and TRBJ2-2, with 9 bases that match TRBD2. The J segment lost 4 bases and the V segment lost 4 bases, leaving 4 bases of the junction unmatched. Germline values: CDR1 SGHAT, CDR2 FQNNGV. The CDR3 is made up of 15 amino acids. This chain's CDR3 is CASSSSGTGTGELFF. CDR3 DNA sequence: TGTGCCAGCAGCTCTAGCGGGACTGGCACCGGGGAGCTGTTTTTT.

The genes are TRBV12-3 or TRBV12-4 and TRBJ1-5, with a tentative D call TRBD1 (5 bases). V lost 5 bases and J 0 bases, leaving 11 bases between the germline ends. This CDR3 contains 15 residues. CDR3 in amino acids: CASSPGLLSNQPQHF. DNA for the CDR3: TGTGCCAGCAGTCCAGGGTTACTTAGCAATCAGCCCCAGCATTTT.

The chain links TRBV27 to TRBJ1-4; 7 nucleotides match TRBD1. With 5 bases clipped from V and 9 bases from J, the junction kept 12 bases outside the gene matches. The germline gives CDR1 MNHEY, CDR2 SMNVEV (reference sequence). CDR3 length: 15 amino acids. This CDR3 is CASSQHPTGKKKLFF. The CDR3 coding sequence is TGTGCCAGCAGTCAACACCCGACAGGGAAGAAAAAACTGTTTTTT.

The J gene is TRBJ2-1, the V gene TRBV6-5; D possibly matches TRBD1 or TRBD2 (5 bases each). The CDR3 contains 13 residues. Per the germline V gene, CDR1 is MNHEY and CDR2 is SVGAGI. Trimming removed 5 bases at V and 6 bases at J, with 11 bases between. CDR3 bases: TGTGCCAGCAGTATGGGACCCGGCAATGAGCAGTTCTTC. This translates into CASSMGPGNEQFF.

This clonotype was picked up a small number of times. The rearrangement joins TRBV15 to TRBJ1-2, with 7 bases aligning to TRBD1. Per the germline V gene, CDR1 is LNHNV and CDR2 is YYDKDF (reference sequence). CDR3 length: 13 residues. V dropped 4 bases and J dropped 7; count of bases not matched to a gene: 6. CDR3 in DNA: TGTGCCACCAGCACCTCCACAGGGGCTGGCTACACCTTC. It specifies CATSTSTGAGYTF.

This chain connects TRBV20-1 to TRBJ2-1; D gene uncertain. Germline loops: CDR1 DFQATT, CDR2 SNEGSKA (reference sequence). With 6 bases removed from V and 0 bases from J, the gap between germline ends came to 15 bases. The CDR3 contains 15 residues. The CDR3 protein is CSASSPILSYNEQFF. The CDR3 DNA follows: TGCAGTGCCAGCAGTCCCATTCTCTCCTACAATGAGCAGTTCTTC.

The rearrangement joins TRBV9 to TRBJ2-4, with D possibly being TRBD1 (5 bases). The end of the DNA fits TRBJ2-7 better, so the J call may be wrong. Germline lookup yields CDR1 SGDLS and CDR2 YYNGEE. The CDR3 covers 13 residues. The CDR3, as DNA: TGTGCCAGCAGCGAGGGGCAGGTCACCGAGCAGTACTTC. Translated, it gives CASSEGQVTEQYF.

This chain links TRBV20-1 with TRBJ2-2, with D unresolved. The CDR3 consists of 15 residues. V shed 0 bases and J shed 6 bases, with 14 bases lying between them. From germline, CDR1 is DFQATT and CDR2 SNEGSKA (reference sequence). CDR3 protein: CSARDYRAGAGELFF. The DNA for the CDR3 is TGCAGTGCTAGAGATTATAGGGCTGGGGCCGGGGAGCTGTTTTTT.